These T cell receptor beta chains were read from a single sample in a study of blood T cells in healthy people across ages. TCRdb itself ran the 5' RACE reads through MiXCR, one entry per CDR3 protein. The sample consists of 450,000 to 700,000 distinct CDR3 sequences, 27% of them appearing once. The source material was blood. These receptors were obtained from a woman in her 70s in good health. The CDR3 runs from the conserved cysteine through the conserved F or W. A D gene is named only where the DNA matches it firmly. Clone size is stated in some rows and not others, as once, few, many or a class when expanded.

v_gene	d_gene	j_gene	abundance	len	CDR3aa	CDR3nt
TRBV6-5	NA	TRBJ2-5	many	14	CASSPGPAQETQYF	TGTGCCAGCAGTCCGGGACCGGCACAAGAGACCCAGTACTTC
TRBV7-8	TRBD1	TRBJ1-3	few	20	CASSSKPGQGFFLSGNTIYF	TGTGCCAGCAGCTCAAAACCGGGACAGGGGTTCTTCCTCTCTGGAAACACCATATATTTT
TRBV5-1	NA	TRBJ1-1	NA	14	CASSFQLGDTEAFF	TGCGCCAGCAGCTTCCAGCTGGGGGACACTGAAGCTTTCTTT
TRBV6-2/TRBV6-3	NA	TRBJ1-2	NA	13	CASSYGEWSGYTF	TGTGCCAGCAGTTACGGGGAATGGAGTGGCTACACCTTC
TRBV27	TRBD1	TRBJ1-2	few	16	CASSYTQGARLYGYTF	TGTGCCAGCAGCTATACTCAGGGGGCGCGCCTCTATGGCTACACCTTC
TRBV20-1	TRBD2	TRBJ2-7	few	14	CSAPLAGAEYEQYF	TGCAGTGCTCCTCTAGCGGGGGCCGAATACGAGCAGTACTTC
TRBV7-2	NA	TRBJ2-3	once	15	CASSWRSGATDTQYF	TGTGCCAGCAGCTGGAGATCAGGGGCCACAGATACGCAGTATTTT
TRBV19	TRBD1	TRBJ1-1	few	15	CASRTGTGRAPEAFF	TGTGCCAGTAGGACCGGGACAGGGCGGGCGCCTGAAGCTTTCTTT
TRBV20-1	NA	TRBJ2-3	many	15	CSARRPQGGPDTQYF	TGCAGTGCCCGCCGGCCCCAAGGTGGCCCAGATACGCAGTATTTT
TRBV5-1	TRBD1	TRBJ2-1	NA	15	CASSLDLTGMSEQFF	TGCGCCAGCAGCTTGGACCTGACAGGGATGAGTGAGCAGTTCTTC
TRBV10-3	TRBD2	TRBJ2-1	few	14	CAISTSGSYNEQFF	TGTGCCATCTCGACTAGCGGCTCCTACAATGAGCAGTTCTTC
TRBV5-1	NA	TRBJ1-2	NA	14	CASSAADGIYGYTF	TGCGCCAGCAGCGCCGCGGACGGAATCTATGGCTACACCTTC
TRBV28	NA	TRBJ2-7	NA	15	CASSLSGSRLYEQYF	TGTGCCAGCAGTTTATCGGGGTCCCGTCTCTACGAGCAGTACTTC
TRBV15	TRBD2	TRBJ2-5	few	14	CATSKAGGRETQYF	TGTGCCACCAGCAAAGCGGGGGGTCGGGAGACCCAGTACTTC
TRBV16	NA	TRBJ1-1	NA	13	CASSQSVNTEAFF	TGTGCCAGCAGCCAATCAGTGAACACTGAAGCTTTCTTT
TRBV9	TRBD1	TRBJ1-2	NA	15	CASSPEGGTGRGYTF	TGTGCCAGCAGCCCAGAGGGGGGGACAGGAAGAGGCTACACCTTC
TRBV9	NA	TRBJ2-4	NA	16	CASSVGTDLAKNIQYF	TGTGCCAGCAGCGTAGGGACGGATCTAGCCAAAAACATTCAGTACTTC
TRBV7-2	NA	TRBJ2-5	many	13	CASSSRAQETQYF	TGTGCCAGCAGCTCCCGGGCCCAAGAGACCCAGTACTTC
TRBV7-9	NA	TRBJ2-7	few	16	CASSPTRTVRSYEQYF	TGTGCCAGCAGCCCAACCAGGACAGTAAGATCGTACGAGCAGTACTTC
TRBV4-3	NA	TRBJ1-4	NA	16	CASSQDPRVTNEKLFF	TGCGCCAGCAGCCAAGATCCCCGGGTCACTAATGAAAAACTGTTTTTT
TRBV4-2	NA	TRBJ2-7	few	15	CASSQDPQGGYEQYF	TGTGCCAGCAGCCAAGATCCGCAAGGGGGGTACGAGCAGTACTTC
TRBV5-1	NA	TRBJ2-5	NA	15	CASSLSPGGEETQYF	TGCGCCAGCAGCTTGTCCCCGGGCGGCGAAGAGACCCAGTACTTC
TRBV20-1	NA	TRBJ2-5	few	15	CSARDRPGPGAAQYF	TGCAGTGCTAGAGATCGACCGGGGCCCGGGGCGGCCCAGTACTTC
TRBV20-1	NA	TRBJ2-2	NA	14	CSASRLGLAGELFF	TGCAGTGCTAGCAGGCTAGGGTTGGCCGGGGAGCTGTTTTTT
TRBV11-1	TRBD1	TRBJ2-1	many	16	CASSSRGQGSYNEQFF	TGTGCCAGCAGCTCACGGGGACAGGGGTCCTACAATGAGCAGTTCTTC
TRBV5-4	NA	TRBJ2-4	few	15	CASSHRDLAKNIQYF	TGTGCCAGCAGCCACAGGGACTTAGCCAAAAACATTCAGTACTTC
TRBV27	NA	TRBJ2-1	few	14	CASSLMGDVPEQFF	TGTGCCAGCAGTTTAATGGGGGATGTGCCTGAGCAGTTCTTC
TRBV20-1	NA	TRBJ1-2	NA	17	CSARDKDRPDYNYGYTF	TGCAGTGCCAGAGATAAAGACAGGCCGGATTATAACTATGGCTACACCTTC
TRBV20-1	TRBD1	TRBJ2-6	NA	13	CSAPRTGGNVLTF	TGCAGTGCTCCGAGGACAGGGGGTAACGTCCTGACTTTC
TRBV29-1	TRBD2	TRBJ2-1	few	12	CSVWGGIGEQFF	TGCAGCGTTTGGGGGGGAATCGGTGAGCAGTTCTTC
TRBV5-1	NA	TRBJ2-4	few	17	CASSLAYVAGAKNIQYF	TGCGCCAGCAGCTTGGCCTACGTGGCAGGAGCCAAAAACATTCAGTACTTC
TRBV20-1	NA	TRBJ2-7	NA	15	CSARDTGGRDYEQYF	TGCAGTGCTAGAGATACCGGGGGCCGGGACTACGAGCAGTACTTC
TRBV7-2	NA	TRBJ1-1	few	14	CASSLIGGDTEAFF	TGTGCCAGCAGCTTAATAGGCGGAGACACTGAAGCTTTCTTT
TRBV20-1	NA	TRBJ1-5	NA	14	CSASRRASNQPQHF	TGCAGTGCTTCCAGAAGGGCCAGCAATCAGCCCCAGCATTTT
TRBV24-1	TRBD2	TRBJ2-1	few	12	CATSGVAGEQFF	TGTGCCACCAGTGGGGTAGCGGGTGAGCAGTTCTTC
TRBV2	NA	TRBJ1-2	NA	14	CASSDLGTNYGYTF	TGTGCCAGCAGTGACCTAGGGACCAACTATGGCTACACCTTC
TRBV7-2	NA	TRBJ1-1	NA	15	CASSETIRGNTEAFF	TGTGCCAGCAGCGAAACAATAAGGGGGAACACTGAAGCTTTCTTT
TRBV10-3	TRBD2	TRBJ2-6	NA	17	CAISESSGGSGANVLTF	TGTGCCATCAGTGAGTCGAGCGGGGGATCTGGGGCCAACGTCCTGACTTTC
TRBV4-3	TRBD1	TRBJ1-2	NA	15	CASSLRTGGAGGYTF	TGCGCCAGCAGCCTTCGGACAGGGGGCGCAGGTGGCTACACCTTC
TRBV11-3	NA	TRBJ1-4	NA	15	CASTPGYRSSEKLFF	TGTGCCAGCACCCCTGGTTACAGGTCGTCTGAAAAACTGTTTTTT
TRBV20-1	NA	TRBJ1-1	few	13	CSAMTNMDTEAFF	TGCAGTGCCATGACAAATATGGACACTGAAGCTTTCTTT
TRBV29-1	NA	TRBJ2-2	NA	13	CGVEAVNTGELFF	TGCGGCGTTGAGGCGGTGAACACCGGGGAGCTGTTTTTT
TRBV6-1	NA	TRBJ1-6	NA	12	CASSVDRTPLHF	TGTGCCAGCAGTGTAGACAGGACACCCCTCCACTTT
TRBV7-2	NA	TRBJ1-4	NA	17	CASSLWAGDSRGEKLFF	TGTGCCAGCAGCTTATGGGCCGGGGACTCGAGGGGTGAAAAACTGTTTTTT
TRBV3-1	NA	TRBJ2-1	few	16	CASSQDKPRVRNEQFF	TGTGCCAGCAGCCAAGATAAGCCAAGGGTCAGGAATGAGCAGTTCTTC
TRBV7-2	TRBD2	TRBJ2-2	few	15	CASSKTSEVVGELFF	TGTGCCAGCTCTAAGACTAGCGAAGTGGTCGGGGAGCTGTTTTTT
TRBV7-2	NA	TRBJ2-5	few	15	CASSLDFTGRETQYF	TGTGCCAGCAGCTTAGATTTTACTGGAAGGGAGACCCAGTACTTC
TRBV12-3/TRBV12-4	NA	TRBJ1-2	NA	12	CASRAGYYGYTF	TGTGCCAGCAGGGCAGGGTACTATGGCTACACCTTC
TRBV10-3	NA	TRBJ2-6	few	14	CAISPGPGANVLTF	TGTGCCATCAGTCCCGGACCTGGGGCCAACGTCCTGACTTTC
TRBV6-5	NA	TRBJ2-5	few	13	CASSPTFLETQYF	TGTGCCAGCAGTCCGACATTTCTAGAGACCCAGTACTTC
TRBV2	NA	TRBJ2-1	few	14	CASSPGGRHNEQFF	TGTGCCAGCAGCCCTGGTGGGCGCCACAATGAGCAGTTCTTC
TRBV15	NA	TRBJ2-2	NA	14	CATSRAANTGELFF	TGTGCCACCAGCAGAGCTGCGAACACCGGGGAGCTGTTTTTT
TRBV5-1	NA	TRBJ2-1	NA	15	CASSLALGGYNEQFF	TGCGCCAGCAGCTTGGCCTTAGGGGGCTACAATGAGCAGTTCTTC
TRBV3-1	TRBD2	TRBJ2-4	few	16	CASSQEVAGFKNIQYF	TGTGCCAGCAGCCAAGAGGTAGCGGGGTTCAAAAACATTCAGTACTTC